The 23 T cell receptor beta chains reported below all come from one sample, sequenced in a study of T cell responses to AZD1222 COVID-19 vaccine. This table comes from immunoSEQ multiplex PCR, and its TCRdb copy is limited to in-frame clones, with some not included. The sample has around 150,000 clones; around 92% are singletons. The sample consisted of peripheral blood, taken on day 0 of MenACWY control vaccination. The receptors here all came from an adult in good health.

This clone has only one observation. This rearrangement joins TRBV9 to TRBJ2-7, with a weak D call TRBD1 (5 bases). V was pared by 0 bases and J by 2 bases, with 12 bases between. Germline V gives CDR1 SGDLS, CDR2 YYNGEE. The CDR3 runs 15 residues. Here the CDR3 DNA reads TGTGCCAGCAGCGTAGGTGACAGCGTCACCTACGAGCAGTACTTC. It is translated as CASSVGDSVTYEQYF.

V and J are TRBV7-2 and TRBJ1-1; D is unclear. V lost 1 base and J lost 1, with 7 bases in between. The CDR3 loop spans 14 amino acids. CDR1 and CDR2 from the germline V gene are SGHTA and FQGNSA. In nucleotides, the CDR3 is TGTGCCAGCAGCTTAGGGGAGTCGAACACTGAAGCTTTCTTT. The encoded protein is CASSLGESNTEAFF.

The CDR3 DNA reads as TGTGCCAGTAGTATTCCGGGTCCCGCCACCGGGGAGCTGTTTTTT. This gives the protein CASSIPGPATGELFF. The genes are TRBV19 and TRBJ2-2; no reliable D call. The CDR3 length is 15 residues. The V gene's germline CDR1 is LNHDA and CDR2 SQIVND (reference sequence). V shed 3 bases and J shed 4 bases, with 12 bases lying between them.

The chain carries TRBV5-6 and TRBJ1-5, with no clear D. Germline V gene lookup returns CDR1 SGHDT and CDR2 YYEEEE. The germline V and J ends were trimmed by 2 bases and 1 base, with 13 bases remaining between them. The CDR3 runs to 16 residues. This CDR3 reads CASSLGGLGSNQPQHF. CDR3 sequence (DNA): TGTGCCAGCAGCTTAGGCGGGCTAGGGAGCAATCAGCCCCAGCATTTT.

The V gene is TRBV14, the J gene TRBJ2-7, with D maybe TRBD1 (6 bases). Germline-derived CDR1 and CDR2 are SGHDN and FVKESK. The ends were cut back, 2 bases at V and 8 bases at J, with 22 bases in the middle. The CDR3 is 16 residues long. CDR3 loop: CASSQTSQGPPFKQYF. The CDR3 DNA sequence: TGTGCCAGCAGCCAAACCTCCCAGGGGCCCCCTTTCAAGCAGTACTTC.

The chain has TRBV29-1 and TRBJ1-2; D is unresolved. The CDR3 loop spans 11 amino acids. Trimming took off 3 bases at V and 6 bases at J, with 8 bases between the two ends. Germline assignment: CDR1 SQVTM and CDR2 ANQGSEA. This chain's CDR3 is CSVDWVDGYTF. The CDR3 nucleotides are TGCAGCGTTGATTGGGTAGATGGCTACACCTTC.

CDR3 bases: TGTGCCAGCAGCAGACAGGGGGCGAGCGAGCAGTACTTC. Protein sequence: CASSRQGASEQYF. The V call is TRBV2, the J call TRBJ2-7, with 10 bases matching TRBD1. The CDR3 runs 13 residues. V was clipped by 6 bases and J by 6 bases; unmatched bases: 5. Germline V lookup: CDR1 SNHLY, CDR2 FYNNEI. The whole variable domain, filled in from reference TRBV2 and TRBJ2-7, reads EPEVTQTPSHQVTQMGQEVILRCVPISNHLYFYWYRQILGQKVEFLVSFYNNEISEKSEIFDDQFSVERPDGSNFTLKIRSTKLEDSAMYFCASSRQGASEQYFGPGTRLTVT.

The count of this clone is one. The chain uses TRBV6-5 and TRBJ1-2; D unclear. V was clipped by 5 bases and J by 6 bases, with 13 bases between them. The length of the CDR3 is 13 residues. The V gene's germline CDR1 is MNHEY and CDR2 SVGAGI. The DNA for the CDR3 is TGTGCCAGCAGTCTCTCAGCCATCGATGGCTACACCTTC. As protein: CASSLSAIDGYTF.

J is TRBJ1-1 and V is TRBV2; D uncertain. The germline V gene has CDR1 SNHLY and CDR2 FYNNEI. CDR3 length equals 13 residues. Trimming took 10 bases from V and 3 from J, leaving 15 bases between them. In DNA, the CDR3 is TGTGCCACCCCCCTACGGGGAGACACTGAAGCTTTCTTT. This translates into CATPLRGDTEAFF.

The chain recombines TRBV7-9 with TRBJ2-1; 11 bases match TRBD2. Germline-derived CDR1 and CDR2 are SEHNR and FQNEAQ (reference sequence). V dropped 0 bases and J dropped 5; count of bases not matched to a gene: 6. The CDR3 has 17 residues. CDR3: CASSLALTSGSDNEQFF. DNA of the CDR3: TGTGCCAGCAGCTTAGCTCTCACTAGCGGGAGTGACAATGAGCAGTTCTTC.

This chain links TRBV19 with TRBJ1-6, with TRBD1 identical over 11 bases. CDR3 length: 16 residues. Germline V lookup: CDR1 LNHDA, CDR2 SQIVND (reference sequence). Germline trimming cut 5 bases from V and 8 bases from J; bases unmatched to any gene: 8. CDR3 protein: CASSADRGRSDSPLHF. The CDR3 coding sequence is TGTGCCAGTAGTGCGGACAGGGGGCGCTCGGATTCACCCCTCCACTTT. Supplemented by reference TRBV19 and TRBJ1-6, the full variable domain reads DGGITQSPKYLFRKEGQNVTLSCEQNLNHDAMYWYRQDPGQGLRLIYYSQIVNDFQKGDIAEGYSVSREKKESFPLTVTSAQKNPTAFYLCASSADRGRSDSPLHFGNGTRLTVT.

This sequence joins TRBV4-1 and TRBJ2-1, with 7 nucleotides matching TRBD1. The germline gives CDR1 MGHRA, CDR2 YSYEKL. The J segment lost 5 bases and the V segment lost 3 bases, leaving 7 bases of the junction unmatched. The CDR3 has 15 residues. In DNA form, the CDR3 reads TGCGCCAGCAGCCACGTCGACAGGGCCAACAATGAGCAGTTCTTC. Encoded protein: CASSHVDRANNEQFF.

The chain uses TRBV6-5 and TRBJ1-1, with D perhaps TRBD1 (5 bases). This CDR3 contains 12 residues. V was clipped by 6 bases and J by 7 bases, with 12 bases between them. Germline CDR1 and CDR2: MNHEY and SVGAGI. The CDR3 loop is CASSFRDGEAFF. The DNA for the CDR3 is TGTGCCAGCAGCTTCCGGGACGGTGAAGCTTTCTTT.

This chain uses TRBV10-3 with TRBJ1-1; D is possibly TRBD1 (5 bases). CDR1 ENHRY and CDR2 SYGVKD come from the germline V gene. There are 14 residues in the CDR3. Trimming removed 9 bases from V and 0 bases from J, with 14 bases in between. The CDR3 reads CAMGRGEMNTEAFF. DNA of the CDR3: TGTGCCATGGGGCGGGGGGAGATGAACACTGAAGCTTTCTTT.

This rearrangement joins TRBV6-7 to TRBJ1-2, with D unresolved. TRBV6-7 is known as an ORF, though its function is uncertain. The V gene lost 0 bases and the J gene lost 3 bases, with 11 bases spanning the gap. The CDR3 loop spans 15 amino acids. The CDR3 is CASSYSSFRDYGYTF. Written as DNA, the CDR3 is TGTGCCAGCAGTTACTCGAGCTTCCGGGACTATGGCTACACCTTC.

This clone was detected only once. The rearrangement joins TRBV11-1 to TRBJ2-7; 10 bases agree with TRBD1. This CDR3 has 16 amino acids. The germline CDR1 and CDR2 sequences are SGHAT and FQDESV (reference sequence). Trimming removed 0 bases from V and 7 bases from J; junction bases left unmatched: 9. CDR3 region: CASSLAGQGPFREQYF. In DNA form, the CDR3 reads TGTGCCAGCAGCTTAGCGGGACAGGGGCCGTTCCGTGAGCAGTACTTC.

The rearrangement links TRBV7-2 to TRBJ2-7, with 8 positions matching TRBD2. After removal of 3 bases from V and 2 bases from J, the junction contained 15 bases not matched to a gene. The CDR3 contains 18 residues. The V gene's germline CDR1 is SGHTA and CDR2 FQGNSA. CDR3 DNA: TGTGCCAGCAGCTTCCGGACTAGCCTCGGTCCTAAGCCCTACGAGCAGTACTTC. Translated, it gives CASSFRTSLGPKPYEQYF. Together with reference TRBV7-2 and TRBJ2-7, the CDR3 gives the full variable domain: GAGVSQSPSNKVTEKGKDVELRCDPISGHTALYWYRQSLGQGLEFLIYFQGNSAPDKSGLPSDRFSAERTGGSVSTLTIQRTQQEDSAVYLCASSFRTSLGPKPYEQYFGPGTRLTVT.

CDR3 nucleotides: TGTGCCTGGAGTGTTGGACTAGCGGGAGGCAATGAGCAGTTCTTC. It is translated as CAWSVGLAGGNEQFF. This chain joins TRBV30 and TRBJ2-1; 14 bases align to TRBD2. This CDR3 region has 15 residues. The germline V gene encodes CDR1 GTSNPN and CDR2 SVGIG (reference sequence). V lost 0 bases, J lost 6 bases, and 1 base stayed unmatched.

In DNA, the CDR3 is TGCGCCAGCAGCTTGGACAGCGGGAGTTTCGACGAGCAGTACTTC. This translates into CASSLDSGSFDEQYF. The chain is built from TRBV5-1 and TRBJ2-7; 8 bases agree with TRBD2. V trimming: 0 bases; J trimming: 5 bases; junction bases outside the gene matches: 7. This CDR3 has 15 residues. The germline gives CDR1 SGHRS, CDR2 YFSETQ.

The rearrangement joins TRBV3-1 (or the pseudogene TRBV3-2) to TRBJ2-7; possibly TRBD1 or TRBD2 for D (5 bases each). The CDR3 is 15 residues long. V dropped 4 bases and J dropped 6 bases, with 19 bases sitting between them. Germline V lookup: CDR1 LGHDT, CDR2 YNNKEL (reference sequence). CDR3 residues: CASSRLTAWGSEQYF. Here the CDR3 DNA reads TGTGCCAGCAGCCGGTTGACCGCCTGGGGGAGCGAGCAGTACTTC.

DNA of the CDR3: TGTGCCAGTAGTATAGGGACAGGGCCAAATCAGCCCCAGCATTTT. This codes for CASSIGTGPNQPQHF. The V and J genes are TRBV19 and TRBJ1-5; TRBD1 matches 8 bases. This CDR3 spans 15 amino acids. V was pared by 1 base and J by 4 bases, with 3 bases of the junction left unmatched. CDR1 is LNHDA and CDR2 is SQIVND in the germline V gene (reference sequence).

The chain links TRBV24-1 to TRBJ2-7, with D maybe TRBD1 (5 bases). The CDR3 totals 14 residues. Germline CDR1 and CDR2: KGHDR and SFDVKD. V was clipped by 3 bases and J by 2 bases, with 10 bases between them. CDR3 DNA sequence: TGTGCCACCAGTGATGTCAGACAGCCCTACGAGCAGTACTTC. It specifies CATSDVRQPYEQYF.

V gene TRBV4-1 combines with J gene TRBJ2-5; D is possibly TRBD2 (6 bases). Germline V gives CDR1 MGHRA, CDR2 YSYEKL. The CDR3 loop spans 17 amino acids. Trimming took 0 bases from V and 2 from J, leaving 16 bases between them. The CDR3 coding sequence is TGCGCCAGCAGCCAAGATCGGGCTAGCGCGGGGCAAGAGACCCAGTACTTC. It is translated as CASSQDRASAGQETQYF.